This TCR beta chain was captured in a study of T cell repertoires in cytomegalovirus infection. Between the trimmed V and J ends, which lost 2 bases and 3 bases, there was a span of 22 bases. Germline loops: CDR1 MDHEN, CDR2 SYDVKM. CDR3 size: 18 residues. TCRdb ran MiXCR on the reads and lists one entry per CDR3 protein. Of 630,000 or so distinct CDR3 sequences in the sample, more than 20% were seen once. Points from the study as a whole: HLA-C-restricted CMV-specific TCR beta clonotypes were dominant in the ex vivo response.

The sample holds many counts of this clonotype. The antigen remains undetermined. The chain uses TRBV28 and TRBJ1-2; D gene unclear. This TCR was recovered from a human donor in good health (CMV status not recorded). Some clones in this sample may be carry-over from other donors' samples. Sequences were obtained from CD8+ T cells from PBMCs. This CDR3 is CASSLNPEQFTPDYGYTF. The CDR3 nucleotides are TGTGCCAGCAGTTTAAACCCAGAGCAGTTCACCCCTGACTATGGCTACACCTTC.